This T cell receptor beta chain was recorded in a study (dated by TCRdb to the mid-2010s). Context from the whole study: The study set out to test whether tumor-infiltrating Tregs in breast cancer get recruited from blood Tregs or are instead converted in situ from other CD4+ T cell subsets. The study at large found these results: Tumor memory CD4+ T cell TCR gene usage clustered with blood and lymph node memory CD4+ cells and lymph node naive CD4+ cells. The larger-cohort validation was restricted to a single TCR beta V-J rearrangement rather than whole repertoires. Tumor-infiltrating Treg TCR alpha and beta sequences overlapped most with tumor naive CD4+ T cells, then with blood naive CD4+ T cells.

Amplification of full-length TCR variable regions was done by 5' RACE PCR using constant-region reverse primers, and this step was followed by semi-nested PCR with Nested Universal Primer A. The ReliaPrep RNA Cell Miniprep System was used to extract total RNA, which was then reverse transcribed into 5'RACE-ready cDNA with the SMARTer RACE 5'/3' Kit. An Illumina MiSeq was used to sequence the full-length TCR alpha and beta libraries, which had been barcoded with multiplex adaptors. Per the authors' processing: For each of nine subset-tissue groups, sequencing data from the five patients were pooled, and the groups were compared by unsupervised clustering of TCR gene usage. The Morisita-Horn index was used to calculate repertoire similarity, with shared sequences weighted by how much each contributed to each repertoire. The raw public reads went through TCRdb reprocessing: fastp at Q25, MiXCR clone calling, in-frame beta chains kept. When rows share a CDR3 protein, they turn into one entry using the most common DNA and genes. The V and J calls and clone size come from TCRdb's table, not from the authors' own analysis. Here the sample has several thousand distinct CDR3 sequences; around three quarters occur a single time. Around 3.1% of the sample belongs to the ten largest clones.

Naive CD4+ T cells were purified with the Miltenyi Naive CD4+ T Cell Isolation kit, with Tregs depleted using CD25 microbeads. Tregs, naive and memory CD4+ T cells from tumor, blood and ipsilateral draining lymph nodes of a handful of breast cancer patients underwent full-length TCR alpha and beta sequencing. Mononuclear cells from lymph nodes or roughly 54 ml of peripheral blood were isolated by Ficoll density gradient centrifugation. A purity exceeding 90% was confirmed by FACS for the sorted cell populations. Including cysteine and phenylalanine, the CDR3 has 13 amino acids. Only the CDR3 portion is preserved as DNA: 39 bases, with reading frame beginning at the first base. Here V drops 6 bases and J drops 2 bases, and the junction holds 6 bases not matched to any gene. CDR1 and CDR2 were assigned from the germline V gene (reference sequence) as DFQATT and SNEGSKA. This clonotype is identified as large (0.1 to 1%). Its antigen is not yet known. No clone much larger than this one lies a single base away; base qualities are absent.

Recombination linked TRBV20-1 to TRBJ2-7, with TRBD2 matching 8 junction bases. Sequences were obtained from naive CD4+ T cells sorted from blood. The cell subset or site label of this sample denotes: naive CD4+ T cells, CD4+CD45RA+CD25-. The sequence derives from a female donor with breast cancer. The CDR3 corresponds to CSAIEAGAYEQYF. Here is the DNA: TGCAGTGCCATTGAAGCGGGGGCCTACGAGCAGTACTTC.